Following are 9 T cell receptor beta chains from one sample sequenced in a study of blood T cells in healthy people across ages. Primed by a sample-barcoded 5' primer and a J-beta primer mix, a second PCR proceeded for 7 to 11 cycles. TCRdb independently ran MiXCR on the 5' RACE reads; one entry per CDR3 protein. The sample yields 1.5 million to 2 million distinct CDR3 sequences, about 50% seen once. Sequenced sample: blood. The receptor set was obtained from a woman between 35 and 50 years old in good health.

This clonotype showed up just a few times. The chain carries TRBV5-1 and TRBJ2-5, with TRBD1 matching 7 bases. Trimming at V came to 4 bases and at J to 2 bases, leaving 8 bases not matched to a gene. There are 15 residues in the CDR3. Germline CDR1 reads SGHRS; CDR2 reads YFSETQ. In nucleotides, the CDR3 is TGCGCCAGCAGCCCCCAGCCAGGGGGACAAGAGACCCAGTACTTC. Amino acid sequence: CASSPQPGGQETQYF.

The rearrangement joins TRBV7-2 to TRBJ1-2; no firm D call. This CDR3 region has 15 residues. The V and J ends lost 2 bases and 4 bases respectively, with 14 bases between them. Germline V gives CDR1 SGHTA, CDR2 FQGNSA. The CDR3 loop is CASSLREGSSYGYTF. Here the CDR3 DNA reads TGTGCCAGCAGCTTAAGGGAGGGTTCGAGCTATGGCTACACCTTC.

The chain has TRBV19 and TRBJ2-5; D possibly uses TRBD1 or TRBD2 (5 bases each). The end of the DNA is better explained by TRBJ2-7, so the J call may be wrong. CDR3 size: 14 residues. CDR1 and CDR2 (germline): LNHDA, SQIVND (reference sequence). The CDR3 spells CASSTTGTNYEQYF. DNA of the CDR3: TGTGCCAGTAGTACCACCGGGACCAACTACGAGCAGTACTTC.

This chain joins TRBV4-2 and TRBJ1-1; D possibly corresponds to TRBD1 (6 bases). Germline values: CDR1 LGHNA, CDR2 YNFKEQ. V was clipped by 0 bases and J by 1 base, with 15 bases between them. The CDR3 extends over 17 amino acids. CDR3 sequence: CASSQDLGGAGNTEAFF. The CDR3 nucleotides are TGTGCCAGCAGCCAAGATCTTGGGGGGGCCGGGAACACTGAAGCTTTCTTT.

The V and J genes are TRBV6-2 or TRBV6-3 and TRBJ2-1, with 13 nucleotides matching TRBD2. CDR1 is MNHEY and CDR2 is SVGEGT in the germline V gene. This CDR3 is 14 amino acids long. Unmatched junction bases numbered 6, after V lost 7 bases and J lost 9 bases. The CDR3 DNA reads as TGTGCCAGCACACGGACTAGCGGGGGCCCTGAGCAGTTCTTC. Protein sequence: CASTRTSGGPEQFF.

This chain connects TRBV29-1 to TRBJ2-4, with D tentatively TRBD1 (6 bases). Trimming stripped 7 bases from V and 13 bases from J, with 17 bases between. The germline gives CDR1 SQVTM, CDR2 ANQGSEA. This CDR3 has 11 residues. This CDR3 reads CSAQDSNEQYF. CDR3 nucleotides: TGCAGCGCTCAGGACAGCAATGAGCAGTACTTC.

The chain employs TRBV3-1 and TRBJ1-5; perhaps TRBD1 as D (6 bases). CDR1 is LGHDT, CDR2 YNNKEL, per germline (reference sequence). The CDR3 is 16 residues long. V lost 4 bases and J 7 bases, leaving 20 bases between the germline ends. CDR3 DNA sequence: TGTGCCAGCAGCCGCGGGGGCGCTGGAGGACACCAGCCCCAGCATTTT. Amino acid sequence: CASSRGGAGGHQPQHF. The complete variable domain, with remaining parts taken from reference TRBV3-1 and TRBJ1-5, reads DTAVSQTPKYLVTQMGNDKSIKCEQNLGHDTMYWYKQDSKKFLKIMFSYNNKELIINETVPNRFSPKSPDKAHLNLHINSLELGDSAVYFCASSRGGAGGHQPQHFGDGTRLSIL.

The chain employs TRBV20-1 and TRBJ1-5; D not resolved. V lost 7 bases and J lost 6, with 25 bases in between. The CDR3 totals 16 residues. The V gene's germline CDR1 is DFQATT and CDR2 SNEGSKA (reference sequence). The CDR3 DNA sequence: TGCAGTGGGGGAGCGGGCAGGTTGGTCACAAGTCAGCCCCAGCATTTT. Its protein is CSGGAGRLVTSQPQHF.

The chain couples TRBV20-1 to TRBJ2-2; TRBD2 matches 13 bases. This CDR3 has 15 amino acids. Germline assignment: CDR1 DFQATT and CDR2 SNEGSKA (reference sequence). V lost 7 bases and J lost 4; bases outside the gene matches: 6. As DNA, the CDR3 is TGCAGTGGCCAACTAGCGGGGGGGCCCACCGGGGAGCTGTTTTTT. Amino acids: CSGQLAGGPTGELFF.